These T cell receptor beta chains were read from a single sample in a study of cytomegalovirus exposure and HLA in healthy donors. Clones were read by immunoSEQ multiplex PCR, and TCRdb kept only the in-frame ones, dropping some. The sample lists fewer than 250,000 clones, 75% to 80% occurring once. The specimen sequenced was PBMCs. These receptors were taken from a male donor in good health and CMV-seronegative. The CDR3 runs from the conserved cysteine through the conserved F or W. A D gene is named only where the DNA matches it firmly. The size entry is marked missing in some rows and otherwise reads once, few, many or a size class.

D gene	J gene	V gene	clone size	CDR3 DNA	CDR3 protein
-	TRBJ1-5	TRBV5-6	-	TGTGCCAGCAGCTTCGGGAATCAGCCCCAGCATTTT	CASSFGNQPQHF
TRBD1	TRBJ2-3	TRBV5-1	few	TGCGCCAGCAGCTTGGACAGGGGGCGCACAGATACGCAGTATTTT	CASSLDRGRTDTQYF
TRBD1	TRBJ2-1	TRBV10-3	-	TGTGCCATCAACAGTCAGACAGGGGGCTACAATGAGCAGTTCTTC	CAINSQTGGYNEQFF
-	TRBJ1-2	TRBV4-2	-	TGTGCCAGCAGCCTTGCGGACACCGACTATGGCTACACCTTC	CASSLADTDYGYTF
-	TRBJ1-2	TRBV27	-	TGTGCCAGCAGTGCCTACTCTAACTATGGCTACACCTTC	CASSAYSNYGYTF
-	TRBJ2-7	TRBV7-9	-	TGTGCCAGCAGCAAACAGGGGAGGGAGCAGTACTTC	CASSKQGREQYF
-	TRBJ1-1	TRBV5-5	-	TGTGCCAGCAGCTTAGGAGTTTACGAAGCTTTCTTT	CASSLGVYEAFF
TRBD1	TRBJ1-3	TRBV11-2	-	TGTGCCAGCAGCGGGACAGGGGGAAACACCATATATTTT	CASSGTGGNTIYF
TRBD2	TRBJ2-1	TRBV7-3	-	TGTGCCAGCAGCCCGTGGGCGGGGGGGGACAATGAGCAGTTCTTC	CASSPWAGGDNEQFF
-	TRBJ1-1	TRBV28	-	TGTGCCAGCAGTTTTGCGCTGAACACTGAAGCTTTCTTT	CASSFALNTEAFF
TRBD2	TRBJ2-1	TRBV5-1	-	TGCGCCAGCAGCTCAGGACTAGCGGGGGACTATAATGAGCAGTTCTTC	CASSSGLAGDYNEQFF
TRBD1	TRBJ2-7	TRBV7-2	-	TGTGCCAGCAGCAACGACAGGGGCAAAAACGAGCAGTACTTC	CASSNDRGKNEQYF
TRBD1	TRBJ1-5	TRBV29-1	-	TGCAGCGTCTATGACAGGGGGCTCAATCAGCCCCAGCATTTT	CSVYDRGLNQPQHF
TRBD2	TRBJ2-1	TRBV5-1	-	TGCGCCAGCAGCTTGATAGCGGGAGGGAGTAATGAGCAGTTCTTC	CASSLIAGGSNEQFF
-	TRBJ2-6	TRBV19	-	TGTGCCAGTAGTCCCCGTATAGAAGCTTACTCTGGGGCCAACGTCCTGACTTTC	CASSPRIEAYSGANVLTF
TRBD2	TRBJ2-2	TRBV4-1	-	TGCGCCAGCAGTTTCCGGGAGGCTAGTAGGGAGCTGTTTTTT	CASSFREASRELFF
-	TRBJ1-2	TRBV9	-	TGTGCCAGCAGCGCCCAGAGGAGCTACACCTTC	CASSAQRSYTF
-	TRBJ2-7	TRBV27	-	TGTGCCAGCAGTTTTACCGGGACCTACGAGCAGTACTTC	CASSFTGTYEQYF
-	TRBJ2-7	TRBV5-1	-	TGCGCCAGCAGCCTATACTACGAGCAGTACTTC	CASSLYYEQYF
-	TRBJ2-1	TRBV27	-	TGTGCCAGCAGGGGCCCAGGGGATGAGCAGTTCTTC	CASRGPGDEQFF
-	TRBJ2-5	TRBV7-6	once	TGTGCCAGCAGCTCCTCGGGCGGGGTCAGGGAAGAGACCCAGTACTTC	CASSSSGGVREETQYF
-	TRBJ1-5	TRBV15	few	TGTGCCACCAGCAGAGATCTGGCAGGGGATCAGCCCCAGCATTTT	CATSRDLAGDQPQHF
TRBD2	TRBJ2-3	TRBV6-4	few	TGTGCCAGCAGTGACGGACGGGAGGCCAGCACAGATACGCAGTATTTT	CASSDGREASTDTQYF
-	TRBJ1-1	TRBV10-3	-	TGTGCCATCAGTGCCGGGGGGAGAGACGGCAAAGCTTTCTTT	CAISAGGRDGKAFF
-	TRBJ1-6	TRBV6-1	-	TGTGCCAGCTTGCAGGGGTATAATTCACCCCTCCACTTT	CASLQGYNSPLHF
TRBD1	TRBJ2-7	TRBV27	-	TGTGCCAGCAGTTTTTATCGGTCAGGACAGGGACCCTACGAGCAGTACTTC	CASSFYRSGQGPYEQYF
-	TRBJ2-1	TRBV6-5	once	TGTGCCAGCAGTTACTCTGGTCAGGGCTCCTACAATGAGCAGTTCTTC	CASSYSGQGSYNEQFF
TRBD2	TRBJ2-1	TRBV18	-	TGTGCCAGCTCACATAGCGGGAGGGCCGGCAATGAGCAGTTCTTC	CASSHSGRAGNEQFF
TRBD1	TRBJ1-6	TRBV18	few	TGTGCCAGCTCTCGGGACAGGGGTTATAATTCACCCCTCCACTTT	CASSRDRGYNSPLHF
-	TRBJ2-4	TRBV11-2	once	TGTGCCAGCAGCTGGGGGCTAGCCAAAAACATTCAGTACTTC	CASSWGLAKNIQYF
-	TRBJ2-7	TRBV29-1	-	TGCAGCGTTAGAACCCGCATCAACAGGGTCCCTAACGACTACGAGCAGTACTTC	CSVRTRINRVPNDYEQYF
TRBD1	TRBJ2-5	TRBV7-2	-	TGTGCCAGCAGCCCAACTGCTGGGACAGGGAGTTTAGAGACCCAGTACTTC	CASSPTAGTGSLETQYF
-	TRBJ2-7	TRBV9	-	TGTGCCAGCAGCCCTTGGGACTTAGTAACCTACGAGCAGTACTTC	CASSPWDLVTYEQYF
TRBD1	TRBJ2-7	TRBV11-2	-	TGTGCCAGCAGCTCCCTCCGGGACAGCTCCTACGAGCAGTACTTC	CASSSLRDSSYEQYF
-	TRBJ2-3	TRBV4-3	-	TGCGCCAGCAGCCAACCCCGACAGGAGGCAGATACGCAGTATTTT	CASSQPRQEADTQYF
TRBD1	TRBJ1-6	TRBV6-1	-	TGTGCCAGCAGCCTAGACAGGGCGGGTTCACCCCTCCACTTT	CASSLDRAGSPLHF
-	TRBJ2-3	TRBV30	-	TGTGCCTGGAGTGTGTCCGCCGACAGGTTCACAGATACGCAGTATTTT	CAWSVSADRFTDTQYF
TRBD1	TRBJ2-1	TRBV19	-	TGTGCCAGTAGTGAGGGACAGGTGCGGCAGGCTCCCTACAATGAGCAGTTCTTC	CASSEGQVRQAPYNEQFF
TRBD2	TRBJ2-3	TRBV9	once	TGTGCCAGCAGCGTAGGCGGGAGGGGCACAGATACGCAGTATTTT	CASSVGGRGTDTQYF
-	TRBJ2-7	TRBV5-4	-	TGTGCCAGCAGCCAAGACAGGACCTACGAGCAGTACTTC	CASSQDRTYEQYF
TRBD1	TRBJ2-7	TRBV7-9	-	TGTGCCAGCAGCTTGCCGACAGGGGACCTCTACGAGCAGTACTTC	CASSLPTGDLYEQYF
TRBD1	TRBJ2-7	TRBV13	-	TGTGCCAGCAGCCTATCTCCCGGGACAGGCTCCTACGAGCAGTACTTC	CASSLSPGTGSYEQYF
TRBD2	TRBJ2-1	TRBV18	-	TGTGCCAGCTCACCTATAGCGGGAGGTCCGGGGAATGAGCAGTTCTTC	CASSPIAGGPGNEQFF
-	TRBJ1-5	TRBV2	-	TGTGCCAGCAGTAAGACTATGATTCGACAGGAGGATCAGCCCCAGCATTTT	CASSKTMIRQEDQPQHF
TRBD1	TRBJ1-5	TRBV28	-	TGTGCCAGCAGTTGGGCAGGGGGATTAAGCAATCAGCCCCAGCATTTT	CASSWAGGLSNQPQHF
-	TRBJ1-4	TRBV2	-	TGTGCCAGCAGTGTAATCAGGCGTCCGACTGAAAAACTGTTTTTT	CASSVIRRPTEKLFF
TRBD1	TRBJ2-1	TRBV11-1	-	TGTGCCAGCAGCTTAGCGCCCGGGACAGGGTTGTCCGATGAGCAGTTCTTC	CASSLAPGTGLSDEQFF
-	TRBJ1-2	TRBV4-3	-	TGCGCCAGCAGCCAAGACTTGAACAGGGAGAACGATGGCTACACCTTC	CASSQDLNRENDGYTF